This record looks at one TCR beta chain sequence and its context. Its target is unknown. The data stem from a study of T cell responses to AZD1222 COVID-19 vaccine. Data came from immunoSEQ multiplex PCR; TCRdb stores just in-frame clones and leaves some out. The sample lists around 140,000 clones, around 92% occurring once. Study-wide points: Donor demographics were predominantly white British with a female majority; clonal diversity may be underestimated. Baseline serostatus was positive in only six AZD1222 recipients. Along spike, vaccine-associated CD4 TCRs were found throughout, with dominance at 160-218 and 743-854. The study sampled repertoires only after the peak T cell response.

Germline V gene data show CDR1 as SGHVS and CDR2 as FQNEAQ. The CDR3 is 13 amino acids. With 2 bases removed from V and 8 bases from J, the gap between germline ends came to 10 bases. This receptor was identified in an adult who had recovered from COVID-19. The sample in question was peripheral blood, obtained after recovery from COVID-19. The chain carries TRBV7-8 and TRBJ2-1, with D perhaps matching TRBD1 (5 bases). CDR3 DNA: TGTGCCAGCAGCTTACAGGGTGGCTATGAGCAGTTCTTC. Its protein is CASSLQGGYEQFF.